These 5 T cell receptor beta chains originate from one sample sequenced in a study of identical twins. One entry per CDR3 protein, called by TCRdb with MiXCR from the 5' RACE reads. Among about 790,000 distinct CDR3 sequences listed, 18% were seen once. The sample was also linked to a second study, of T cells expressing NK-cell markers.

The source material was PBMCs. The receptors stem from a woman between 18 and 29 years old in good health.

The table lists this clonotype with a few counts. This chain uses TRBV7-2 with TRBJ1-1, with D hard to call. V shed 2 bases and J shed 10 bases, with 14 bases lying between them. Germline CDR1 reads SGHTA; CDR2 reads FQGNSA. The CDR3 length is 13 residues. CDR3 in amino acids: CASSLLGNWAAFF. Here the CDR3 DNA reads TGTGCCAGCAGCTTACTCGGCAACTGGGCAGCTTTCTTT. The variable domain in full, with the rest retrieved from reference TRBV7-2 and TRBJ1-1, is GAGVSQSPSNKVTEKGKDVELRCDPISGHTALYWYRQSLGQGLEFLIYFQGNSAPDKSGLPSDRFSAERTGGSVSTLTIQRTQQEDSAVYLCASSLLGNWAAFFGQGTRLTVV.

The genes are TRBV7-9 and TRBJ1-2, with no clear D. The CDR3 is 15 amino acids. With 1 base removed from V and 7 bases from J, the gap between germline ends came to 16 bases. Looked up from germline, CDR1 is SEHNR and CDR2 is FQNEAQ (reference sequence). The CDR3 nucleotides read TGTGCCAGCAGCTTAGGAGACCCATTGACCGGTGGCTACACCTTC. Protein: CASSLGDPLTGGYTF.

A few counts support this clonotype. The chain combines TRBV20-1 with TRBJ2-1; possibly TRBD1 or TRBD2 for D (7 bases each). This CDR3 is 14 amino acids long. Germline assignment: CDR1 DFQATT and CDR2 SNEGSKA (reference sequence). In DNA form, the CDR3 reads TGCTCTTCCTCCCCAGGGGGGGGATACAATGAGCAGTTCTTC. Its translation is CSSSPGGGYNEQFF.

The chain couples TRBV10-1 to TRBJ2-1; 10 bases are shared with TRBD2. J lost 6 bases, V lost 5 bases, and 7 bases had no gene match. Per germline, CDR1 WNHNN and CDR2 SYGVQD (reference sequence). The CDR3 consists of 15 residues. CDR3 residues: CASSKASGRGNEQFF. DNA of the CDR3: TGCGCCAGCAGTAAAGCTAGCGGGAGAGGCAATGAGCAGTTCTTC.

CDR3: CSVEDLSGTQYF. The CDR3, as DNA: TGCAGCGTTGAAGATCTGTCCGGGACGCAGTATTTT. This chain uses TRBV29-1 with TRBJ2-3; D uncertain. There are 12 residues in the CDR3. Germline V gene sequence: CDR1 SQVTM, CDR2 ANQGSEA. V dropped 0 bases and J dropped 9 bases, with 10 bases sitting between them.